This T cell receptor beta chain was sequenced for a study of human T cells and chemical hapten exposure. Time point defined: healthy volunteer bleed at 2 weeks. Total RNA extraction was carried out from unfractionated whole blood. Deletions cut 1 base from V and 0 bases from J, with 11 bases between. The CDR3 totals 15 residues. The germline V gene has CDR1 DFQATT and CDR2 SNEGSKA (reference sequence). During construction of the library, unique molecular identifiers were attached to individual cDNA molecules for quantitative, reproducible TCR counting. TCRdb reprocessed the RACE reads with MiXCR, giving one entry per CDR3 protein. The data show 100,000 to 150,000 distinct CDR3 sequences, 8.5% to 9.5% seen once.

The gene calls are TRBV20-1 and TRBJ2-3; no reliable D call. This TCR derives from a male donor in good health. Some clones in this sample may be carry-over from other donors' samples. The sample was whole blood. The CDR3 loop reads CSARGSRASTDTQYF. The CDR3 DNA reads TGCAGTGCTAGAGGGAGTCGTGCTAGCACAGATACGCAGTATTTT.